This T cell receptor beta chain was recorded in a study of blood T cell repertoires in COVID-19. Study information: Whether acute or convalescent, the COVID-19 samples came from the United States, Italy and Spain. PBMCs, B-cell-depleted T cells, or T cells provided the cDNA or gDNA that made up the material.

V was trimmed by 0 bases and J by 5 bases, leaving 11 bases between them. There are 15 residues in the CDR3. CDR1 is LGHDT and CDR2 is YNNKEL in the germline V gene (reference sequence). Seattle researchers signed up patients amid active infection and tracked them longitudinally. Source study methods: Cell counts per sample came from amplifying reference gene primers. Repertoires were generated with immunoSEQ multiplex PCR, while TCRdb's copy carries only in-frame clones and drops some. V, J and clone size derive from that table, while D and trimming were established from the DNA sequence. Among approximately 300,000 clones listed, around nine tenths were seen once.

The specimen was peripheral blood. The rearrangement uses TRBV3-1 (or the pseudogene TRBV3-2) and TRBJ1-5, with TRBD1 as a possible D gene (5 bases). The receptor's source is a woman in her 30s with COVID-19, enrolled during active disease. CDR3 residues: CASSQDGSRDQPQHF. CDR3 in DNA: TGTGCCAGCAGCCAAGACGGCTCCAGGGATCAGCCCCAGCATTTT.